The T cell receptor (beta chain) described here comes from a study of T cells in Graves' hyperthyroidism and ophthalmopathy. TCR beta CDR3 regions were amplified from RNA. An initial round of RT-PCR targeting the TCR CDR3 relied on the HTBI primer set. One entry per CDR3 protein, called by TCRdb with MiXCR from the multiplex PCR reads. The sample has approximately 620,000 distinct CDR3 sequences, 11% to 15% seen once. This clonotype was recorded at least ten times. This CDR3 is built from 16 residues. CDR1 SGDLS and CDR2 YYNGEE come from the germline V gene. The J segment lost 6 bases and the V segment lost 3 bases, leaving 9 bases of the junction unmatched.

Sequencing input: blood. The source is a woman aged 25 to 45 with Graves' hyperthyroidism that later progressed to Graves' ophthalmopathy. The chain combines TRBV9 with TRBJ2-1, with TRBD2 matching over 10 bases. The chain's CDR3 is CASSASLAGASNEQFF. Written as DNA, the CDR3 is TGTGCCAGCAGCGCCTCGCTAGCGGGAGCAAGCAATGAGCAGTTCTTC.